Below are 10 T cell receptor beta chains sequenced from a single sample in a study of cytomegalovirus exposure and HLA in healthy donors. 13 Jbeta primers and 60 Vbeta primers were used for the PCR. The method was immunoSEQ multiplex PCR; TCRdb's version includes in-frame clones alone and lacks a portion of them. The sample records roughly 150,000 clones, 75% to 80% being singletons. The sample consisted of PBMCs. The receptor source for this set is a male donor in good health and CMV-seronegative.

This clone is a singleton in its sample. This sample also contains other DNA sequences that code for the same CDR3. V usage is TRBV9 and J usage is TRBJ1-2; D remains unclear. Germline V gene sequence: CDR1 SGDLS, CDR2 YYNGEE. This CDR3 has 13 residues. V dropped 8 bases and J dropped 0 bases, with 11 bases sitting between them. The CDR3 loop is CASSRDSNYGYTF. For the CDR3, the DNA is TGTGCCAGTTCCCGCGACTCTAACTATGGCTACACCTTC.

The chain employs TRBV10-3 and TRBJ1-2; D gene uncertain. CDR1 and CDR2 from the germline V gene are ENHRY and SYGVKD. Between the trimmed V and J ends, which lost 5 bases and 2 bases, there was a span of 12 bases. The CDR3 length is 14 residues. The CDR3 DNA reads TGTGCCATCAGTACGGGAACCTCGAACTATGGCTACACCTTC. Residues: CAISTGTSNYGYTF.

The chain joins TRBV4-2 to TRBJ2-4, with D possibly TRBD1 on 6 matching bases. The V end was cut by 1 base, the J end by 2 bases, with 12 bases between. Germline CDR1 LGHNA, CDR2 YNFKEQ. This CDR3 contains 16 residues. The CDR3 is CASSQVRGESKNIQYF. The DNA for the CDR3 is TGTGCCAGCAGCCAAGTCAGGGGAGAATCCAAAAACATTCAGTACTTC.

V gene TRBV9 combines with J gene TRBJ1-6; D is uncertain. CDR1 and CDR2 from the germline V gene are SGDLS and YYNGEE. V was trimmed by 4 bases and J by 9 bases, leaving 14 bases between them. The CDR3 totals 14 residues. This chain's CDR3 is CASSPVSLSSPLHF. DNA for the CDR3: TGTGCCAGCAGCCCGGTAAGCCTGAGTTCACCCCTCCACTTT.

This clone was detected only a few times. J is TRBJ1-2 and V is TRBV14, with D possibly TRBD1 on 5 matching bases. The CDR3 length is 15 residues. Trimming left V 3 bases short and J 0 bases short, with 11 bases between. The germline V gene encodes CDR1 SGHDN and CDR2 FVKESK. CDR3 sequence: CASSHGGTPNYGYTF. CDR3 DNA sequence: TGTGCCAGCAGCCATGGGGGGACGCCTAACTATGGCTACACCTTC.

J is TRBJ1-1 and V is TRBV21-1; the table's TRBD1 call for D was not verified on the DNA. TRBV21-1 is a pseudogene. The CDR3 runs to 20 residues. The DNA of the CDR3 is TGTGCCAGCAGCTCAGCCCAAATTACCGGGACACCCGACCTGAACACTGAAGCTTTCTTT. Translation: CASSSAQITGTPDLNTEAFF.

The chain has TRBV18 and TRBJ1-1; D remains ambiguous. CDR1 is KGHSH and CDR2 is LQKENI in the germline V gene. The CDR3 sequence is 14 residues long. Trimming removed 2 bases at V and 1 base at J, with 8 bases between. CDR3 DNA: TGTGCCAGCTCACCAATGTCAGAGAACACTGAAGCTTTCTTT. It translates to CASSPMSENTEAFF.

V usage is TRBV5-1 and J usage is TRBJ2-3; 8 positions agree with TRBD1. CDR3 length: 15 residues. V was pared by 3 bases and J by 5 bases, with 8 bases of the junction left unmatched. Germline values: CDR1 SGHRS, CDR2 YFSETQ. The DNA of the CDR3 is TGCGCCAGCAGCTCGACAGGGGTATTTGGAGATACGCAGTATTTT. This gives the protein CASSSTGVFGDTQYF.

This clone was observed a handful of times. The chain recombines TRBV20-1 with TRBJ2-1; 9 positions match TRBD2. This CDR3 contains 11 residues. Per germline, CDR1 DFQATT and CDR2 SNEGSKA (reference sequence). Unmatched junction bases numbered 6, after V lost 5 bases and J lost 13 bases. This CDR3 is CSASSGTVQFF. As DNA, the CDR3 is TGCAGTGCTTCTAGCGGGACTGTCCAGTTCTTC.

This clone was counted only a few times. The CDR3 coding sequence is TGTGCCAGCAGCTTAAGGTTGACAGCCAAAGAGACCCAGTACTTC. Translating it yields CASSLRLTAKETQYF. The chain combines TRBV7-8 with TRBJ2-5, with D tentatively TRBD1 (5 bases). Trimming left V 2 bases short and J 3 bases short, with 13 bases between. This CDR3 spans 15 amino acids. Per the germline V gene, CDR1 is SGHVS and CDR2 is FQNEAQ.